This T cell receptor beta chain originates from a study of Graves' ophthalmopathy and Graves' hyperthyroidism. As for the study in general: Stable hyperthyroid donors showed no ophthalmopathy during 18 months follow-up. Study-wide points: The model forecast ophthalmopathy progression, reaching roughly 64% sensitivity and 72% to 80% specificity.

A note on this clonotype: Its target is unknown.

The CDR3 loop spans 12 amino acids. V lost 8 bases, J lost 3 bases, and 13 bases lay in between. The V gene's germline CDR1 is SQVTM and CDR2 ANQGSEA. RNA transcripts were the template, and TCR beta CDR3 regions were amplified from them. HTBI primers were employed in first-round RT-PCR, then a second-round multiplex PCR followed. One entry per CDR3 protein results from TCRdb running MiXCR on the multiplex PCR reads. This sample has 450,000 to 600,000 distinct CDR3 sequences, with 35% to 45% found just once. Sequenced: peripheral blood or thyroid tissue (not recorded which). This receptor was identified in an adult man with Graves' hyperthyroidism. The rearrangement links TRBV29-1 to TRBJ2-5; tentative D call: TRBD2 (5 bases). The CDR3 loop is CSYWTVEETQYF. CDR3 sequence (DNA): TGCAGCTATTGGACTGTGGAAGAGACCCAGTACTTC.